Sequencing of this TCR beta chain was carried out in a study of cytomegalovirus exposure and HLA in healthy donors (dated by TCRdb to 2016 to 2017). Study-level background: In an earlier analysis of 587 of the donors, less than 350 Gb of sequence data and about 110 million unique TCR beta sequences from approximately 180 million T cells were reported. Typing coverage varied by locus: about 620-640 donors for A, B, C, DRB1 and DQB1; roughly 520 for DQA1; over 600 for DPA1; fewer than 480 for DPB1. In the later analysis, no new phenotypic data were used to find candidate immune exposures; instead, reliance was placed on TCR beta sequences and their occurrence across donors. The genetic ancestry cluster associated with self-reported Caucasian donors included 81% of the roughly 400 genotyped donors. In a later analysis, previously published TCR beta repertoires from several hundred donors were re-analyzed and high-resolution HLA genotyping was added so that TCR occurrence patterns could be studied. Roughly 5 DR-DQ haplotypes were handled as single units for association and clustering because linkage in the cohort was strong. The study combined high-throughput TCR immunosequencing, statistical association of individual TCRs with disease status, and machine learning to predict cytomegalovirus infection status. Genome-wide SNP genotypes for about 65% of the 666 donors were used in a later genetic analysis, which treated that subset as a discovery cohort. In addition to the first cohort of 666 subjects, a separate validation cohort of about 120 different subjects was used. All discovery cohort repertoires had been generated using a single sequencing platform. HLA typing included class I and class II loci at four-digit resolution. To decide whether each TCR beta V gene segment behaved as functional or pseudogenic, an earlier analysis of nearly 600 of the donors relied on high-throughput TCR beta sequencing. Around 320 gigabases of sequencing data and approximately 85 million unique TCR sequences were included in an early release covering roughly 600 HLA-typed donors. Alongside the repertoire data, information on donor age, sex, ethnicity and CMV serostatus was compiled. On average, around 200,000 unique TCR beta nucleotide sequences were sequenced per donor among 398 genotyped donors of the cohort, with roughly 18% of those sequences being non-productive. The study profiled the T cell repertoires of 500 to 800 subjects by immunosequencing and related them to cytomegalovirus serostatus. The study aimed to test whether cataloging public T cell receptors could reveal signatures of past pathogen exposure.

The cohort comprised 670 or so healthy bone marrow donors. All cohort members were sampled while nominally healthy, although unrecorded immune exposures were likely present. The donor was CMV seronegative and was included in the group of several hundred seronegative cohort members. Every donor gave a peripheral blood sample, and the peripheral blood mononuclear cells from that sample were used for TCR beta sequencing. The Qiagen DNeasy Blood Extraction Kit was used to extract genomic DNA from the blood cell samples. The receptor library was made with the immunoSEQ multiplex PCR assay. For the multiplex PCR, a mixture combining 60 forward primers for TCR Vbeta segments and 13 reverse primers for TCR Jbeta segments was used. The CDR3 region of rearranged TCR beta genes was amplified from genomic DNA by a multiplex PCR assay. On the Illumina HiSeq System, the amplified TCR beta libraries were sequenced as 87-base-pair reads. The original pipeline was this. A later analysis tallied tens of millions of unique TCR beta chains across the 610 or so repertoires, and about 10 million of those chains were shared by two or more donors. A nearest-neighbor algorithm error-corrected the raw reads and collapsed the reads into unique sequences, merging closely related sequences to remove PCR and sequencing errors. Alignment of CDR3 sequences to IMGT reference sequences was used to assign V, D and J gene segments. For a sequence to be retained, a match of at least six nucleotides to both a V gene segment and a J gene segment was required. Rearrangements were called productive when the CDR3 lacked stop codons and stayed in frame with V and J; all others were non-productive. Following IMGT convention, CDR3 was defined as the stretch from the second conserved V-encoded cysteine to the conserved J-encoded phenylalanine. The earlier analysis of some 550 of the donors excluded any sequence lacking an unambiguous match to a single V gene segment. An earlier analysis of 587 of the donors classified V segments as functional when productive rearrangements were above 56.7% and as segregating when the standard deviation between donors was above 5%. A statistical classification framework was developed to diagnose cytomegalovirus status using the catalog of TCR beta chain sequences. V and J gene assignment, in a later analysis, came from comparing TCR nucleotide sequences with IMGT/GENE-DB human TR gene sequences. In a later analysis, CDR3 sequences and most-parsimonious VDJ recombination scenarios were assigned using the TCRdist pipeline. A later analysis defined each TCR beta chain by its CDR3 amino acid sequence plus V-gene family, and excluded reads lacking a unique V-gene family. A later analysis removed several hundred highly shared, low-generation-probability nucleotide sequences to deal with suspected cross-contamination and a sequencing artifact. In a later analysis, a clonal expansion index was calculated for each public chain from normalized within-repertoire ranks of inferred template counts. In a later analysis, generation probabilities were computed with a VDJ recombination model fitted to out-of-frame rearrangements, and the resulting probabilities were checked against IGoR. In a later analysis, hypergeometric tests were used to score TCR-TCR, TCR-HLA and TCR-CMV co-occurrence, with a repertoire-size bias correction applied to TCR pairs. In a later analysis, false discovery rates were estimated by permuting HLA or CMV assignments 20 times. In a later analysis, co-occurring TCRs were grouped with DBSCAN, and TCRdist sequence similarity was added when clustering was performed within HLA-allele-positive subsets. Repertoires with fewer than 30,000 or more than 120,000 public chains, plus five repertoires with anomalous nucleotide sharing, were excluded from co-occurrence clustering. TCRdb took over this immuneACCESS table, retaining in-frame rearrangements with V and J assigned. Such tables are incomplete; in checked studies, under half of the missing clones stem from an unresolved V gene, and the remainder is unexplained. V, J and clone size are those of that table, while D and trimming were read from the DNA. The sample table lists 100,000 or so clones, about 80% of them with a count of one. The ten largest make up about 2.2% of the sample.

Points the paper makes about the study in general: A further reported finding was that TCR beta sequences accurately predicted the HLA-A and HLA-B alleles for most subjects in the first cohort. A total of roughly 160 TCR beta chains were listed by the study as associated with cytomegalovirus. Immune exposure information for the cohort was limited to CMV serostatus. A cluster of highly shared sequence variants was judged likely to be a technical artifact of the sequencing pipeline. In a later analysis, most CMV-associated TCR beta chains were found to appear HLA-restricted, with HLA associations seemingly driven largely by CMV exposure. Because the 87-base-pair reads could not distinguish some IMGT-functional V segments, including TRBV6-2 and TRBV6-3, those segments were excluded. According to a later analysis, TCR association rates differed among HLA loci, with DRB1 alleles showing the most associated TCRs and HLA-C alleles showing the fewest. In vitro tests confirmed that a few of the cytomegalovirus-associated TCR beta chains recognize cytomegalovirus antigens. In both the original and validation cohorts, the classifier was reported to diagnose cytomegalovirus status with high specificity and sensitivity. In a later analysis, HLA-associated TCR beta chains were found to be more clonally expanded and to have lower generation probabilities than equally common non-associated chains. HLA typing was unavailable for some donors at each locus, so association tests used only the typed subset. In a later analysis, some 17,000 TCR beta sequences were associated with specific HLA alleles at a false discovery rate of 0.05. According to the authors, the approach could potentially be generalized to other disease states and immunological phenotypes. Linkage disequilibrium might explain the correlated functional status among segregating V segments, but an unknown experimental factor could not be excluded. Most TCR sequences were observed very rarely across donors, whereas some public TCRs were present in many individuals. According to a later analysis, parvovirus B19, influenza, CMV and Epstein-Barr virus appeared linked to several top co-occurrence clusters. This cohort had only TCR beta chains sequenced, and the lack of alpha or paired-chain data limited which features could be detected. Roughly uniform sequencing depth across donors was assumed in presence/absence analyses, although this assumption may not hold. A later genetic analysis associated a missense DCLRE1C variant with V-gene and J-gene trimming of TCR beta chains, and an independent cohort replicated the association. According to a later genetic analysis, donors in an Asian-associated ancestry cluster had fewer N-insertions in productive TCRs than the roughly 660-donor mean. When HLA alleles, especially DR and DQ, strongly co-occurred, attributing TCR associations to individual alleles was difficult. In an earlier analysis of some 550 of the donors, most TCR beta V segments were observed in productive rearrangements about 90% or about 30% of the time, broadly matching IMGT annotations. Because counts were too low, about 15 rarely observed V segments, including chromosome 9 orphons, were left out of the earlier analysis of 587 of the donors.

On this clone itself: This clone's antigen is unknown. Base qualities are not recorded, but no much larger clone differs from it by a single base.

The cysteine opens and the phenylalanine closes a CDR3 of 11 amino acids. Just CDR3 DNA is preserved here, 33 bases in frame from base 1. From V the trimming removes 6 bases and from J it removes 4 bases, while the gene matches leave 0 bases of the junction unaccounted for. CDR1 KGHSH and CDR2 LQKENI were looked up in the germline V gene. The receptor's source is a man younger than 45 in good health and CMV-seronegative. This receptor chain uses TRBV18 and TRBJ2-7, with TRBD1 matching 7 junction bases. Sequenced input: PBMCs. The nucleotides are TGTGCCAGCTCGGACAGGTACGAGCAGTACTTC. It translates as CASSDRYEQYF. Reference TRBV18 and TRBJ2-7 proteins supply the regions before and after the CDR3; the full variable domain is: NAGVMQNPRHLVRRRGQEARLRCSPMKGHSHVYWYRQLPEEGLKFMVYLQKENIIDESGMPKERFSAEFPKEGPSILRIQQVVRGDSAAYFCASSDRYEQYFGPGTRLTVT.